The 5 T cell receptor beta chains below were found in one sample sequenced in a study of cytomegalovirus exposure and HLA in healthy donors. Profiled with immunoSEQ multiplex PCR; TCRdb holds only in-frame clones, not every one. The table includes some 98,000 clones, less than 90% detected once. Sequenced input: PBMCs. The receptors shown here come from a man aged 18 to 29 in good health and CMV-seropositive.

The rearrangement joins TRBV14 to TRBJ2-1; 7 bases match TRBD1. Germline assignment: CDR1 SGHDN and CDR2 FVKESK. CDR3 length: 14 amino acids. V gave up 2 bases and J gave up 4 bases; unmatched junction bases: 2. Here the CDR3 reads CASSQWTGYNEQFF. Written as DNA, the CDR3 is TGTGCCAGCAGCCAATGGACAGGATACAATGAGCAGTTCTTC.

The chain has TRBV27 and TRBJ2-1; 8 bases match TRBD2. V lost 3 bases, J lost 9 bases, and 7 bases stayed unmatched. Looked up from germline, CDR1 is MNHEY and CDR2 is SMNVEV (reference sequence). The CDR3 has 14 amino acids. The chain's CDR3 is CASSFSGMGGEQFF. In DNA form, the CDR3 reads TGTGCCAGCAGTTTTAGCGGGATGGGTGGTGAGCAGTTCTTC.

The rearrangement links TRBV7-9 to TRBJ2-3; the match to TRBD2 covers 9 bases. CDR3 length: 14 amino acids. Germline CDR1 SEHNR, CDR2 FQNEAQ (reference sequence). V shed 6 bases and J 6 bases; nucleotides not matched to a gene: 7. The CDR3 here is CASSHSGGVDTQYF. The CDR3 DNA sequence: TGTGCCAGCAGTCATAGCGGGGGAGTCGATACGCAGTATTTT.

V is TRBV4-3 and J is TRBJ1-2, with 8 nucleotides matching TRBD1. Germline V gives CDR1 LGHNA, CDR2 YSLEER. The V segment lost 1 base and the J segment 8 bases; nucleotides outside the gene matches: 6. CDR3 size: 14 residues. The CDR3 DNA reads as TGCGCCAGCAGCCAAGGGACAGGGTGGTGGGGCTACACCTTC. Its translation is CASSQGTGWWGYTF.

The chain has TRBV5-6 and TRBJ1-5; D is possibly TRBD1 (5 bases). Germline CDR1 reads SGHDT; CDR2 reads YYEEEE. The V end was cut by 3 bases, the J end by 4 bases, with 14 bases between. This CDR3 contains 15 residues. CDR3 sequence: CASSYGTLGNQPQHF. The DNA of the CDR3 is TGTGCCAGCAGCTACGGGACTTTGGGTAATCAGCCCCAGCATTTT.